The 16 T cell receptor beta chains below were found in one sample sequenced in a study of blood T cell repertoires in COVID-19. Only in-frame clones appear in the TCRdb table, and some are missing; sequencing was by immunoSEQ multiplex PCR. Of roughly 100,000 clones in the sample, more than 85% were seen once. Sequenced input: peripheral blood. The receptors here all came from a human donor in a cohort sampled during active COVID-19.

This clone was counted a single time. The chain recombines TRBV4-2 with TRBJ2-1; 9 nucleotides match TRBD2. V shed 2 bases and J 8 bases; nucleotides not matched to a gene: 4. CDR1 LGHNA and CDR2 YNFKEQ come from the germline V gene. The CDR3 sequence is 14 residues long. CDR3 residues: CASSQYSGSYEQFF. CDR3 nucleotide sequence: TGTGCCAGCAGCCAATATAGCGGGAGCTATGAGCAGTTCTTC.

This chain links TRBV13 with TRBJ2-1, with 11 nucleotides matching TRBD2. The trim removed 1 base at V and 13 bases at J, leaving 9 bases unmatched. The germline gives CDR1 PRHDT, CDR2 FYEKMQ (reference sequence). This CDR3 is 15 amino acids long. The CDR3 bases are TGTGCCAGCAGCTTAGCCCCTGCTAGCGGGGGGTTACAGTTCTTC. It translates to CASSLAPASGGLQFF.

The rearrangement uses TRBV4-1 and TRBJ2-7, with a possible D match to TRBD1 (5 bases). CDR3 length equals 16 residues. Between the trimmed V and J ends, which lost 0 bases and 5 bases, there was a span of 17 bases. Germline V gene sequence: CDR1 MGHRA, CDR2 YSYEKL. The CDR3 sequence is CASSQDPRVTVDEQYF. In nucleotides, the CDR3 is TGCGCCAGCAGCCAAGATCCCAGGGTCACAGTGGACGAGCAGTACTTC.

The CDR3 sequence is CASSFRTSGAHNEQFF. In nucleotides, the CDR3 is TGTGCCAGCAGCTTTCGGACTAGCGGGGCACACAATGAGCAGTTCTTC. The V call is TRBV5-6, the J call TRBJ2-1; 12 bases align to TRBD2. Germline trimming cut 2 bases from V and 5 bases from J; bases unmatched to any gene: 5. This CDR3 contains 16 residues. Germline lookup yields CDR1 SGHDT and CDR2 YYEEEE.

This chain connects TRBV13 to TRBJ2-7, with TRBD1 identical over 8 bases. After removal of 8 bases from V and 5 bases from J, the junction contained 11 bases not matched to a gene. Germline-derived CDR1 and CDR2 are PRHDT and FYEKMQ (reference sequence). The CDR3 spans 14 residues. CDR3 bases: TGTGCCAGCCAGCCCAGGACAGGGTACCACGAGCAGTACTTC. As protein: CASQPRTGYHEQYF.

The CDR3 DNA sequence: TGTGCCAGCAGTCGACATTACCAAGAGACCCAGTACTTC. Its protein is CASSRHYQETQYF. The chain employs TRBV2 and TRBJ2-5; D gene unclear. The length of the CDR3 is 13 residues. V lost 5 bases and J 0 bases, leaving 7 bases between the germline ends. CDR1 SNHLY and CDR2 FYNNEI come from the germline V gene. Full variable domain (remainder filled in from reference TRBV2 and TRBJ2-5): EPEVTQTPSHQVTQMGQEVILRCVPISNHLYFYWYRQILGQKVEFLVSFYNNEISEKSEIFDDQFSVERPDGSNFTLKIRSTKLEDSAMYFCASSRHYQETQYFGPGTRLLVL.

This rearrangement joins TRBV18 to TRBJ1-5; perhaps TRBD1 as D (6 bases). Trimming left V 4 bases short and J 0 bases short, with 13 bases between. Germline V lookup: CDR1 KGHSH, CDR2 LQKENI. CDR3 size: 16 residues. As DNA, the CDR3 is TGTGCCAGCTCACTCGGCTCAGGGGTTAGCAATCAGCCCCAGCATTTT. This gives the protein CASSLGSGVSNQPQHF. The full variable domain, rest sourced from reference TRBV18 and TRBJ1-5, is NAGVMQNPRHLVRRRGQEARLRCSPMKGHSHVYWYRQLPEEGLKFMVYLQKENIIDESGMPKERFSAEFPKEGPSILRIQQVVRGDSAAYFCASSLGSGVSNQPQHFGDGTRLSIL.

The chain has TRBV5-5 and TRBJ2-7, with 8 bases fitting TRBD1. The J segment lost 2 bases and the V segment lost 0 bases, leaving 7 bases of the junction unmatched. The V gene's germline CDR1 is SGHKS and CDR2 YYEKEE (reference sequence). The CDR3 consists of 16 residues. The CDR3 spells CASSLAYQGATYEQYF. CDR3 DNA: TGTGCCAGCAGCTTGGCCTACCAGGGGGCTACCTACGAGCAGTACTTC.

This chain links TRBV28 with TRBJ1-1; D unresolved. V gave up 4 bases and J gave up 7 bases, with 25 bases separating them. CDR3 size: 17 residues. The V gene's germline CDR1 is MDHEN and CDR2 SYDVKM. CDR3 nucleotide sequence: TGTGCCAGCAGTTACCGACGCGTCCCTTCGGGTTTAGGTGAAGCTTTCTTT. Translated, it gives CASSYRRVPSGLGEAFF.

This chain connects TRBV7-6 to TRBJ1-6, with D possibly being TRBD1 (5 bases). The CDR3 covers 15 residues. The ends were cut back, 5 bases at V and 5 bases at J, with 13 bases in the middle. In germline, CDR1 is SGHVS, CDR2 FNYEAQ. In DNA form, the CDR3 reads TGTGCCAGCAGCCCCAGGCAAGGGGATAATTCACCCCTCCACTTT. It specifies CASSPRQGDNSPLHF.

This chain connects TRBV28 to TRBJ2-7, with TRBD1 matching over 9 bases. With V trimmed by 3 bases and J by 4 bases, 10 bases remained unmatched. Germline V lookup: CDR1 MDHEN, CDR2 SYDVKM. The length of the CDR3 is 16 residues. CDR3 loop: CASSFPPRQGDYEQYF. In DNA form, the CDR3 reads TGTGCCAGCAGTTTCCCTCCCCGACAGGGGGATTACGAGCAGTACTTC.

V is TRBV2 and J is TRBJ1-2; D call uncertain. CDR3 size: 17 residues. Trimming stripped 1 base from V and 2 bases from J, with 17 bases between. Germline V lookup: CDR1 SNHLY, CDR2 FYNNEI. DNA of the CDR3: TGTGCCAGCAGTGAAGGTTTTGCCGGTGACAACAACTATGGCTACACCTTC. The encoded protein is CASSEGFAGDNNYGYTF.

The CDR3 region has the DNA TGCGCCAGCAGGGTGGACAGGGGGCCGAGCACTGAAGCTTTCTTT. Translated, it gives CASRVDRGPSTEAFF. V and J are TRBV10-1 and TRBJ1-1, with TRBD1 matching over 11 bases. V trimming: 6 bases; J trimming: 4 bases; junction bases outside the gene matches: 7. The CDR3 loop spans 15 amino acids. Germline CDR1 WNHNN, CDR2 SYGVQD (reference sequence).

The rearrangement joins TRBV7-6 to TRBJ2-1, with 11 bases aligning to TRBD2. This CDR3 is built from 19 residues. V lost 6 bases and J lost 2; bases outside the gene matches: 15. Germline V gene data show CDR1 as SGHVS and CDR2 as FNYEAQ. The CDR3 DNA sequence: TGTGCCAGCAGTCAATGGGGCGCGACTAGCGGGACCGCCTACAATGAGCAGTTCTTC. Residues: CASSQWGATSGTAYNEQFF. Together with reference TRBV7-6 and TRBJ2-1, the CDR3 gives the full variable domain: GAGVSQSPRYKVTKRGQDVALRCDPISGHVSLYWYRQALGQGPEFLTYFNYEAQQDKSGLPNDRFSAERPEGSISTLTIQRTEQRDSAMYRCASSQWGATSGTAYNEQFFGPGTRLTVL.

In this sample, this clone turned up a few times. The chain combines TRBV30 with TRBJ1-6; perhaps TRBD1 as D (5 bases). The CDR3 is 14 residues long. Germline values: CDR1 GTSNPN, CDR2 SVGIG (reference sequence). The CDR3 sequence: CATSEGLNNSPLHF. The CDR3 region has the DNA TGTGCGACATCGGAGGGACTGAATAATTCACCCCTCCACTTT.

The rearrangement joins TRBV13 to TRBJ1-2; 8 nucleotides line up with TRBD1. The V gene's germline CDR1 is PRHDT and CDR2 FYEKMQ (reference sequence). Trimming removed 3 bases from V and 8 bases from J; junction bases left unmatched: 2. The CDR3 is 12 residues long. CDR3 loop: CASSFRGQGYTF. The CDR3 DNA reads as TGTGCCAGCAGCTTCAGGGGGCAAGGCTACACCTTC.